This TCR beta chain was retrieved from a study of T cells in Graves' hyperthyroidism and ophthalmopathy. Study findings and constraints: Ophthalmopathy was distinguished from stable hyperthyroidism by 13 V-J signatures.

Exclusion criteria comprised uncontrolled infection, other autoimmune disease, pregnancy or lactation. Together with thyroid ultrasound, orbital computed tomography, serum thyroxine and TRAb, clinical symptoms were used for diagnoses. Extraction of PBMCs used roughly 9.4 ml of fresh peripheral blood. RNA transcripts were the template for amplifying TCR beta CDR3 regions. In the first-round RT-PCR of the TCR CDR3, the HTBI primer set was used. TCRdb used MiXCR to reprocess the multiplex PCR reads, holding one entry per CDR3 protein. This table holds around 430,000 distinct CDR3 sequences, 14% to 15% found once. This clonotype was counted at least ten times. No antigen is known for it. CDR1 MNHEY and CDR2 SMNVEV come from the germline V gene (reference sequence). This CDR3 is built from 14 residues. Trimming stripped 5 bases from V and 3 bases from J, with 13 bases between.

The sequencing input was blood. The sequence was obtained from a woman in her twenties or thirties with Graves' hyperthyroidism. The gene calls are TRBV27 and TRBJ2-5; possible D gene TRBD1, 5 bases. The CDR3 sequence: CASSAQGGKETQYF. The CDR3 DNA is TGTGCCAGCAGTGCCCAGGGTGGGAAAGAGACCCAGTACTTC.